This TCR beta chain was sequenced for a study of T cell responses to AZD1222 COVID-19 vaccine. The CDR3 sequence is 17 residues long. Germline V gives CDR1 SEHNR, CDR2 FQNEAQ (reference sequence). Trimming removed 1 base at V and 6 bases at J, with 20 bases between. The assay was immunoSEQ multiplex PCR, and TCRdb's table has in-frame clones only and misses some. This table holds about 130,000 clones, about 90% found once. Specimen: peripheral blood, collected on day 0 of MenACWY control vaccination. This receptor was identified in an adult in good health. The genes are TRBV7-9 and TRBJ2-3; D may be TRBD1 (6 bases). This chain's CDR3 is CASSLVNKQGNRDTQYF. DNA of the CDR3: TGTGCCAGCAGCTTAGTAAATAAGCAGGGGAATAGGGATACGCAGTATTTT.